A single TCR beta chain is shown here with its context. Produced via immunoSEQ multiplex PCR; TCRdb's table is partial and in-frame only. The sample lists 250,000 to 300,000 clones, 88% occurring once. Trimming took off 3 bases at V and 3 bases at J, with 5 bases between the two ends. This CDR3 has 13 amino acids. Germline loops: CDR1 KGHSH, CDR2 LQKENI. This sample is part of a study of blood T cell repertoires in COVID-19. Overall study context: Before being deemed recovered, Cohort 3 donors had two negative PCRs, clearance, or symptom resolution.

The J gene is TRBJ1-4, the V gene TRBV18, with a possible D match to TRBD1 (5 bases). The clonotype originates from a woman aged 60-70 years in a cohort exposed to, infected with or recovered from COVID-19 (not recorded which). Sequenced material: PBMCs or T cells enriched from blood (not recorded which). The CDR3 sequence: CASSPTANEKLFF. CDR3 DNA: TGTGCCAGCTCACCGACAGCTAATGAAAAACTGTTTTTT.